Listed below are T cell receptor beta chains from one sample, sequenced in a study of T-cell reconstitution after alpha-beta-depleted transplantation in children. One entry per CDR3 protein results from TCRdb running MiXCR on the PCR reads. Of roughly 500,000 distinct CDR3 sequences detected, approximately 20% appear once; the ten largest clones hold 3.3%. The material was PBMCs from the stem cell graft donor, obtained from the stem cell graft. These receptors came from a human donor who donated a stem cell graft to a child with acute lymphoblastic leukemia. The CDR3 runs from the conserved cysteine through the conserved F or W. A D gene is named only where the DNA matches it firmly. A clone size is listed for some rows: how often the clone was seen (once, few, many), or a class if it is expanded.

20,TRBJ2-1,TRBV9,TRBD2,NA,TGTGCCAGCAGCGTCGGAGGTCCTTTCGCGGGAGCGAACAGGTACAATGAGCAGTTCTTC,CASSVGGPFAGANRYNEQFF
17,TRBJ2-5,TRBV27,TRBD2,many,TGTGCCAGCAGTGCCCAACCTAGCGGGAGGGGTCAAGAGACCCAGTACTTC,CASSAQPSGRGQETQYF
15,TRBJ1-2,TRBV12-3/TRBV12-4,TRBD1,few,TGTGCCAGCAGAGGGCCGGGACAGGGGTCCTATGGCTACACCTTC,CASRGPGQGSYGYTF
16,TRBJ1-2,TRBV7-9,NA,NA,TGTGCCAGCAGCTTAGCCCCTGGCGCGGAAAGCTATGGCTACACCTTC,CASSLAPGAESYGYTF
14,TRBJ2-7,TRBV9,TRBD1,NA,TGTGCCAGCGCCGATCTGGACAGGCCCTACGAGCAGTACTTC,CASADLDRPYEQYF
17,TRBJ2-7,TRBV25-1,TRBD2,NA,TGTGCCAGCAGTGACTACAAAAAGAGCGGGGTGACCTACGAGCAGTACTTC,CASSDYKKSGVTYEQYF
14,TRBJ1-2,TRBV6-1,TRBD1,NA,TGTGCCAGCATCAACCTGGGGACAGGGGATGGCTACACCTTC,CASINLGTGDGYTF
13,TRBJ1-2,TRBV2,NA,few,TGTGCCAGCAGTGCCGGGGGGAACTATGGCTACACCTTC,CASSAGGNYGYTF
13,TRBJ1-2,TRBV12-3/TRBV12-4,TRBD1,NA,TGTGCCAGCAGTCCACAGGGGTCTCATGGCTACACCTTC,CASSPQGSHGYTF
16,TRBJ1-2,TRBV18,TRBD1,NA,TGTGCCAGCTCACCATCGGGACAGGAAGTTAGTAGGGGCTACACCTTC,CASSPSGQEVSRGYTF
17,TRBJ2-1,TRBV29-1,TRBD2,NA,TGCAGCGTTGAGGGACTAGCGGGAGGGGTCATAACGAATGAGCAGTTCTTC,CSVEGLAGGVITNEQFF
15,TRBJ2-7,TRBV13,NA,few,TGTGCCAGCAGCCCCCCCCGCGGGACCTCCTACGAGCAGTACTTC,CASSPPRGTSYEQYF
15,TRBJ1-1,TRBV4-1,TRBD1,few,TGCGCCAGCAGCCACAGACAGGGGGCAGGGTCTGAAGCTTTCTTT,CASSHRQGAGSEAFF
18,TRBJ2-5,TRBV4-2,TRBD2,few,TGTGCCAGCAGCCAAATTACTAGCGGGAGGATCGGTGGGGAGACCCAGTACTTC,CASSQITSGRIGGETQYF
14,TRBJ2-1,TRBV20-1,NA,NA,TGCAGTGCAGGGGCCCACCTCGGATACAATGAGCAGTTCTTC,CSAGAHLGYNEQFF
15,TRBJ1-4,TRBV7-9,NA,few,TGTGCCAGCAGCTTAGGGGCTGCAACTAATGAAAAACTGTTTTTT,CASSLGAATNEKLFF
15,TRBJ2-2,TRBV5-1,NA,NA,TGCGACAGCAGCTTATTGACACTGAACACCGGGGAGCTGTTTTTT,CDSSLLTLNTGELFF
14,TRBJ2-5,TRBV4-2,NA,few,TGTGCCAGCAGCCAAACAGGGAGCGTTGGCGACCAGTACTTC,CASSQTGSVGDQYF
14,TRBJ2-1,TRBV29-1,NA,few,TGCAGCGTTCAGTGGCGGCGTGGTAGTAGTGAGCAGTTCTTC,CSVQWRRGSSEQFF
13,TRBJ2-1,TRBV27,NA,NA,TGTGCCAGCAGTTTAACGGGCCCCAATGAGCAGTTCTTC,CASSLTGPNEQFF
15,TRBJ2-1,TRBV12-3/TRBV12-4,NA,NA,TGTGCCAGCAGGCCAGGGTCCTACTATGGCAATGAGCAGTTCTTC,CASRPGSYYGNEQFF
14,TRBJ2-5,TRBV5-1,TRBD1,NA,TGCGCCAGCAGCTACAGGGGGCTGGGAGAGACCCAGTACTTC,CASSYRGLGETQYF
14,TRBJ2-7,TRBV28,NA,NA,TGTGCCAGCAGTTTGAGGGGATTCAACAACGAGCAGTACTTC,CASSLRGFNNEQYF
16,TRBJ1-2,TRBV5-5,NA,few,TGTGCCAGCAGCTGGGCGGGTACATCGGCTAACTATGGCTACACCTTC,CASSWAGTSANYGYTF
15,TRBJ1-2,TRBV12-3/TRBV12-4,TRBD1,NA,TGTGCCAGCAAAGGCGAGGGGGCGGGCTACTATGGCTACACCTTC,CASKGEGAGYYGYTF
14,TRBJ2-7,TRBV5-1,NA,NA,TGCGCCAGCAGCTTGGGACGTAGGGACTACGAGCAGTACTTC,CASSLGRRDYEQYF
13,TRBJ2-7,TRBV29-1,NA,few,TGCAGCGTTGAATTGGGCGGCTCCTACGAGCAGTACTTC,CSVELGGSYEQYF
12,TRBJ2-7,TRBV5-1,NA,few,TGCGCCAGCGCGAACATCCCAGGCGAGCAGTACTTC,CASANIPGEQYF
19,TRBJ2-1,TRBV5-1,TRBD2,NA,TGCGCCAGCAGCCTATGGTTTGGGGTAGCGGGAGGGCCCGGCAATGAGCAGTTCTTC,CASSLWFGVAGGPGNEQFF
12,TRBJ1-1,TRBV29-1,TRBD1,few,TGCAGCGCGGGACAGCAAAACACTGAAGCTTTCTTT,CSAGQQNTEAFF
11,TRBJ2-1,TRBV19,NA,NA,TGTGCCAGTAGTAGGATGCGTGAGCAGTTCTTC,CASSRMREQFF
13,TRBJ2-7,TRBV25-1,NA,few,TGTGCCAGCAGTGAAGTCGGGCTCTACGAGCAGTACTTC,CASSEVGLYEQYF
16,TRBJ2-5,TRBV7-3,TRBD2,NA,TGTGCCAGCAGCCGGGGACTAGCGGGAGCTCAAGAGACCCAGTACTTC,CASSRGLAGAQETQYF
14,TRBJ2-7,TRBV3-1,NA,few,TGTGCCAGCAGCCAAGCGGGATTCTCCTACGAGCAGTACTTC,CASSQAGFSYEQYF
16,TRBJ2-4,TRBV5-1,NA,NA,TGCGCCAGCAGCTTGGCCCCAGGCTTAGCCAAAAACATTCAGTACTTC,CASSLAPGLAKNIQYF
14,TRBJ1-4,TRBV4-1,NA,few,TGCGCCAGCAGCCTACAGATCTTTGAGCTTAAACTGTTTTTT,CASSLQIFELKLFF
15,TRBJ1-2,TRBV6-4,TRBD1,NA,TGTGCCAGCAGTCCTCTACCGCCGGGACAGTATGGCTACACCTTC,CASSPLPPGQYGYTF
14,TRBJ2-1,TRBV19,TRBD1,few,TGTGCCAGTAGTCCGTGGGACAGGTCCAATGAGCAGTTCTTC,CASSPWDRSNEQFF
17,TRBJ2-1,TRBV7-8,TRBD2,few,TGTGCCAGCAGCTTTTTCGCTAGCGGGGCCCCCTACAATGAGCAGTTCTTC,CASSFFASGAPYNEQFF
16,TRBJ2-5,TRBV4-2,NA,NA,TGTGCCAGCAGCCAAGAATCCGGGGTGGGGGAAGAGACCCAGTACTTC,CASSQESGVGEETQYF
14,TRBJ2-1,TRBV5-1,NA,few,TGCGCCAGCAGCCCGAGTCGATTCCCGAGTGAGCAGTTCTTC,CASSPSRFPSEQFF
15,TRBJ2-5,TRBV7-2,NA,NA,TGTGCCAGCAGGTTACAGGGGGGGGGCCAAGAGACCCAGTACTTC,CASRLQGGGQETQYF
19,TRBJ1-5,TRBV12-3/TRBV12-4,TRBD1,NA,TGTGCCAGCAGTTTTAGGCCGGGACAGGGACTGTCTAGCAATCAGCCCCAGCATTTT,CASSFRPGQGLSSNQPQHF
17,TRBJ2-7,TRBV15,TRBD2,few,TGTGCCACCAGCAGCGAAAGGAGACTAGCGGAATCCTACGAGCAGTACTTC,CATSSERRLAESYEQYF
13,TRBJ2-7,TRBV6-5,NA,few,TGTGCCAGCAGTTCTTACAGGGCCAACGAGCAGTACTTC,CASSSYRANEQYF
14,TRBJ1-2,TRBV5-1,NA,few,TGCGCCAGCAGCAACTCCGAGGCTGGATATGGCTACACCTTC,CASSNSEAGYGYTF
13,TRBJ1-2,TRBV12-3/TRBV12-4,NA,NA,TGTGCCAGCAGTTCCACAGGGCACTATGGCTACACCTTC,CASSSTGHYGYTF
16,TRBJ1-1,TRBV30,TRBD1,few,TGTGCCTGGAGTGTACGATGGGGGACAGAGGGCACTGAAGCTTTCTTT,CAWSVRWGTEGTEAFF
15,TRBJ2-7,TRBV3-1,NA,few,TGTGCCAGCAGCCGAGGCCGGGACTCAACCTACGAGCAGTACTTC,CASSRGRDSTYEQYF
15,TRBJ2-7,TRBV27,TRBD2,few,TGTGCCAGCAGTTGGGCTAGCGGGAGCTCCTACGAGCAGTACTTC,CASSWASGSSYEQYF
12,TRBJ2-7,TRBV29-1,TRBD1,few,TGCAGCGCGGGGACAGGGCGGAGGGAGCAGTACTTC,CSAGTGRREQYF
12,TRBJ2-1,TRBV11-2,TRBD2,few,TGTGCCAGCAGCCGACGGACTAGTGAGCAGTTCTTC,CASSRRTSEQFF
11,TRBJ2-5,TRBV29-1,NA,few,TGCAGCGTTACGAGAGGAGAGACCCAGTACTTC,CSVTRGETQYF
13,TRBJ2-7,TRBV6-1,NA,few,TGTGCCAGCAATACCCGCGGCAGGTACGAGCAGTACTTC,CASNTRGRYEQYF
15,TRBJ1-2,TRBV7-8,NA,few,TGTGCCAGCAGCCCGGCGGTCCTGACTAACTATGGCTACACCTTC,CASSPAVLTNYGYTF
15,TRBJ1-2,TRBV28,NA,NA,TGTGCCAGCAGTTTAATAGGGGCTAACACCTATGGCTACACCTTC,CASSLIGANTYGYTF
13,TRBJ2-2,TRBV20-1,NA,NA,TGCAGTGCTAGAGAACTCGTCAAAGGGGAGCTGTTTTTT,CSARELVKGELFF